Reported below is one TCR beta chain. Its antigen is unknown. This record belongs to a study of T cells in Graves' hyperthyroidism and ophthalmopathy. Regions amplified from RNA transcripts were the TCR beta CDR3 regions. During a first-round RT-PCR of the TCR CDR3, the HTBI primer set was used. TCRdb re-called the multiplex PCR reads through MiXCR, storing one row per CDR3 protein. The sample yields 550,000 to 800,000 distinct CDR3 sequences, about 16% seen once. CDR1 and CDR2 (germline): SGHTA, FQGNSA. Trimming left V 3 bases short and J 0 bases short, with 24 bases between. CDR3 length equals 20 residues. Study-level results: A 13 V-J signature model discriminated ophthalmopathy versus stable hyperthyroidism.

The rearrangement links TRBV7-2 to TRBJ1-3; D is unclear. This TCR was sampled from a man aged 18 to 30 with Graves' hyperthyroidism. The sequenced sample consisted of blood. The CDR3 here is CASSFSQIRTARSSGNTIYF. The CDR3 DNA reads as TGTGCCAGCAGCTTCTCCCAGATACGAACCGCACGCTCCTCTGGAAACACCATATATTTT.